The 13 T cell receptor beta chains below come from one sample, sequenced in a study of cytomegalovirus exposure and HLA in healthy donors. 13 Jbeta primers and 60 Vbeta primers were used for the PCR. Repertoires were generated with immunoSEQ multiplex PCR, while TCRdb's copy carries only in-frame clones and drops some. This sample yields approximately 150,000 clones, of which around two thirds are seen a single time; around 9.3% belongs to the top ten. Sequenced: PBMCs. The receptors were sampled from a man aged 30 to 39 in good health and CMV-seropositive.

The chain uses TRBV1 and TRBJ1-1; the table's D gene call, TRBD1, was not cross checked with the DNA. TRBV1 is reported as a pseudogene. The length of the CDR3 is 15 residues. The CDR3 coding sequence is TGCACCAGCAGCCAAGGGGACAGGTCGAACACTGAAGCTTTCTTT. The encoded protein is CTSSQGDRSNTEAFF.

This rearrangement joins TRBV5-5 to TRBJ2-7; 8 nucleotides agree with TRBD2. Germline V gives CDR1 SGHKS, CDR2 YYEKEE (reference sequence). The CDR3 loop spans 15 amino acids. The J segment lost 4 bases and the V segment lost 3 bases, leaving 9 bases of the junction unmatched. The CDR3 reads CASSSRGGLHYEQYF. The CDR3 bases are TGTGCCAGCAGCTCCCGGGGGGGACTTCATTACGAGCAGTACTTC.

V and J are TRBV28 and TRBJ1-2; 8 bases agree with TRBD1. Germline CDR1 and CDR2: MDHEN and SYDVKM. The CDR3 covers 14 residues. V trimming: 7 bases; J trimming: 2 bases; junction bases outside the gene matches: 6. CDR3 region: CASTSTGENYGYTF. In nucleotides, the CDR3 is TGTGCCAGCACATCGACAGGGGAGAACTATGGCTACACCTTC.

The chain couples TRBV5-1 to TRBJ2-3; TRBD2 might be the D (6 bases). Germline values: CDR1 SGHRS, CDR2 YFSETQ. The CDR3 contains 12 residues. V gave up 10 bases and J gave up 5 bases, with 14 bases separating them. The CDR3 protein is CAARGSGDTQYF. Here the CDR3 DNA reads TGCGCCGCCCGGGGGAGCGGAGATACGCAGTATTTT. Full variable domain (rest looked up from reference TRBV5-1 and TRBJ2-3): KAGVTQTPRYLIKTRGQQVTLSCSPISGHRSVSWYQQTPGQGLQFLFEYFSETQRNKGNFPGRFSGRQFSNSRSEMNVSTLELGDSALYLCAARGSGDTQYFGPGTRLTVL.

V usage is TRBV18 and J usage is TRBJ1-1, with 9 bases aligning to TRBD1. Per germline, CDR1 KGHSH and CDR2 LQKENI. V lost 3 bases and J lost 4; bases outside the gene matches: 9. The CDR3 sequence is 16 residues long. CDR3 sequence (DNA): TGTGCCAGCTCACCCCGGACAGGGGAAGGCGGCACTGAAGCTTTCTTT. Its translation: CASSPRTGEGGTEAFF.

The chain employs TRBV5-1 and TRBJ1-1; 8 bases are shared with TRBD1. Losses at the gene ends were 2 bases for V and 4 bases for J; bases not matched to a gene: 1. The CDR3 runs 13 residues. The germline gives CDR1 SGHRS, CDR2 YFSETQ. For the CDR3, the DNA is TGCGCCAGCAGCTTTACAGGGGGCACTGAAGCTTTCTTT. Encoded protein: CASSFTGGTEAFF.

This clone appeared a few times. The gene calls are TRBV10-2 and TRBJ1-6; 8 nucleotides match TRBD1. Trimming cost V 5 bases and J 6 bases; bases outside gene matches: 6. The CDR3 has 15 residues. In germline, CDR1 is WSHSY, CDR2 SAAADI. The CDR3 region has the DNA TGCGCCAGCAGTCCTCAGGGGGCGGGTAATTCACCCCTCCACTTT. It translates to CASSPQGAGNSPLHF.

Only one count was recorded for this clone. This rearrangement joins TRBV7-8 to TRBJ2-2; possibly TRBD1 for D (6 bases). CDR3 size: 15 residues. The ends were cut back, 5 bases at V and 2 bases at J, with 12 bases in the middle. CDR1 is SGHVS, CDR2 FQNEAQ, per germline. CDR3 sequence: CASSQGQPNTGELFF. As DNA, the CDR3 is TGTGCCAGCAGCCAGGGGCAGCCCAACACCGGGGAGCTGTTTTTT. The whole variable domain, filled in from reference TRBV7-8 and TRBJ2-2, reads GAGVSQSPRYKVAKRGQDVALRCDPISGHVSLFWYQQALGQGPEFLTYFQNEAQLDKSGLPSDRFFAERPEGSVSTLKIQRTQQEDSAVYLCASSQGQPNTGELFFGEGSRLTVL.

This clone was counted a few times. The V call is TRBV7-2, the J call TRBJ2-7; TRBD2 agrees at 9 bases. Germline loops: CDR1 SGHTA, CDR2 FQGNSA. The CDR3 is 16 amino acids. Germline trimming cut 5 bases from V and 3 bases from J; bases unmatched to any gene: 11. The CDR3 DNA follows: TGTGCCAGCAGCCGGCTAGCGGGGTCCTTGGGCTACGAGCAGTACTTC. It encodes CASSRLAGSLGYEQYF.

This clone was observed a handful of times. The V and J genes are TRBV6-1 and TRBJ1-1; D is undetermined. The CDR3 totals 11 residues. The V and J ends lost 7 bases and 4 bases respectively, with 7 bases between them. CDR1 is MNHNS, CDR2 SASEGT, per germline. CDR3 sequence: CASILSTEAFF. The CDR3 region has the DNA TGTGCCAGCATTTTATCCACTGAAGCTTTCTTT.

V usage is TRBV7-6 and J usage is TRBJ2-6; 9 nucleotides match TRBD2. The CDR3 runs to 18 residues. CDR1 and CDR2 (germline): SGHVS, FNYEAQ. Trimming removed 5 bases from V and 4 bases from J; junction bases left unmatched: 12. CDR3 residues: CASSRTSVPSGGANVLTF. CDR3 nucleotide sequence: TGTGCCAGCAGCCGGACTAGCGTCCCATCAGGGGGGGCCAACGTCCTGACTTTC.

The gene calls are TRBV5-1 and TRBJ2-2; D gene uncertain. The germline CDR1 and CDR2 sequences are SGHRS and YFSETQ. This CDR3 region has 14 residues. Trimming shortened V by 0 bases and J by 2 bases, and 5 bases separated the two germline ends. As DNA, the CDR3 is TGCGCCAGCAGCTTGGCCTACAACACCGGGGAGCTGTTTTTT. As protein: CASSLAYNTGELFF.

The CDR3 nucleotides read TGTGCCAGCAGCCGAGGGGGGCAGGGGGTGTCGCGTGGCTACACCTTC. Protein product: CASSRGGQGVSRGYTF. The chain couples TRBV11-3 to TRBJ1-2; 7 bases line up with TRBD1. This CDR3 is 16 amino acids long. J was trimmed by 7 bases and V by 5 bases; bases with no gene match: 16. Germline V gene data show CDR1 as SGHNT and CDR2 as YENEEA.